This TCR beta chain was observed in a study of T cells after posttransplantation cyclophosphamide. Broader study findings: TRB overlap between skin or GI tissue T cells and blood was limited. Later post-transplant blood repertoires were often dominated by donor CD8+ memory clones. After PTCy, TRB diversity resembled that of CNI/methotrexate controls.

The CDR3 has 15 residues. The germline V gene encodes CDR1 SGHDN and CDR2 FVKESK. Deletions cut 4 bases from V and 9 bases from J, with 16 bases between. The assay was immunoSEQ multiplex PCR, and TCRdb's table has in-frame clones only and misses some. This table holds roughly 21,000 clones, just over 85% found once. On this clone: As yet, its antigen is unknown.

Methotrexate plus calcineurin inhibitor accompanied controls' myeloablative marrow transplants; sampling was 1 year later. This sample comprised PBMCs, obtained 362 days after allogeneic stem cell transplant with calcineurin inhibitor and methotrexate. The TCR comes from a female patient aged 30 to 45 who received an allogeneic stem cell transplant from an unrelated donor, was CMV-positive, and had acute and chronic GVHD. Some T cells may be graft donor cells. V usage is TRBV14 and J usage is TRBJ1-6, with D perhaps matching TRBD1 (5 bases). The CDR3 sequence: CASSLQGPGSSPLHF. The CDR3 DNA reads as TGTGCCAGCAGCCTGCAGGGTCCAGGTAGTTCACCCCTCCACTTT.